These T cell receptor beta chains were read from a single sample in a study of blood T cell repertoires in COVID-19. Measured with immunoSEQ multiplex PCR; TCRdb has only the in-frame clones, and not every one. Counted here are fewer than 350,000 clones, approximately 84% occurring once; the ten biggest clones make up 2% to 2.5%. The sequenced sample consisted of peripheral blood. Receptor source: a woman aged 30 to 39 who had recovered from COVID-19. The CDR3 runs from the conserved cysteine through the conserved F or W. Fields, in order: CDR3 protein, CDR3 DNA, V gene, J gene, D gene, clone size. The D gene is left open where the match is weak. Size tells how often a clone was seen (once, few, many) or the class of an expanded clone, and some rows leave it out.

CASSIDLGASSYNEQFF	TGTGCCAGTAGTATAGATCTTGGCGCTAGCTCCTACAATGAGCAGTTCTTC	TRBV19	TRBJ2-1	NA	NA
CASSATLDRVTDTQYF	TGTGCCAGCAGCGCAACCCTAGACAGGGTCACAGATACGCAGTATTTT	TRBV9	TRBJ2-3	TRBD1	NA
CASSEVNDLLRGTEAFF	TGTGCCAGCAGTGAGGTTAATGACCTTCTTAGGGGCACTGAAGCTTTCTTT	TRBV6-1	TRBJ1-1	NA	NA
CASSFGEARQFF	TGTGCCAGCAGCTTTGGGGAGGCACGGCAGTTCTTC	TRBV11-2	TRBJ2-1	NA	NA
CASSQNLQGSYEQYF	TGTGCCAGCAGCCAAAACCTACAGGGCTCCTACGAGCAGTACTTC	TRBV3-1/TRBV3-2	TRBJ2-7	NA	NA
CASRLSGGASYEQYF	TGTGCCAGCAGACTAAGCGGGGGGGCCTCCTACGAGCAGTACTTC	TRBV11-2	TRBJ2-7	TRBD2	NA
CASSQRDTEAFF	TGTGCCAGCAGCCAACGAGACACTGAAGCTTTCTTT	TRBV12-3/TRBV12-4	TRBJ1-1	NA	once
CASSAAGSGETQYF	TGTGCCAGCAGTGCAGCGGGATCCGGAGAGACCCAGTACTTC	TRBV25-1	TRBJ2-5	TRBD2	NA
CASSLDTIYEQYF	TGTGCCAGCAGCTTGGACACCATCTACGAGCAGTACTTC	TRBV7-9	TRBJ2-7	NA	NA
CASSEGVGRTEAFF	TGTGCCAGCAGCGAGGGGGTGGGGCGTACTGAAGCTTTCTTT	TRBV9	TRBJ1-1	NA	few
CASSSDTGGVSGNTIYF	TGCGCCAGCAGCTCAGACACAGGGGGAGTGTCTGGAAACACCATATATTTT	TRBV5-1	TRBJ1-3	TRBD1	NA
CASSSGQGQGQPQHF	TGTGCCAGCAGTTCCGGACAGGGGCAGGGTCAGCCCCAGCATTTT	TRBV5-4	TRBJ1-5	TRBD1	NA
CASSLWSQEGETQYF	TGCGCCAGCAGCTTGTGGTCCCAGGAGGGAGAGACCCAGTACTTC	TRBV5-1	TRBJ2-5	NA	NA
CASSEAEQGKSPLHF	TGTGCCAGCAGTGAGGCCGAACAGGGGAAATCACCCCTCCACTTT	TRBV6-1	TRBJ1-6	TRBD1	NA
CASSLSGGGGEKLFF	TGTGCCAGCAGCTTATCAGGGGGCGGGGGTGAAAAACTGTTTTTT	TRBV9	TRBJ1-4	TRBD1	NA
CASSDRLAGGLDTQYF	TGTGCCAGCAGTGATCGATTAGCGGGAGGGTTAGATACGCAGTATTTT	TRBV2	TRBJ2-3	TRBD2	NA
CASSTDSGSGPDTQYF	TGTGCCAGCAGTACCGATAGCGGGAGCGGCCCAGATACGCAGTATTTT	TRBV27	TRBJ2-3	TRBD2	NA
CASSQQGAQPQHF	TGTGCCAGCAGTCAACAGGGGGCACAGCCCCAGCATTTT	TRBV12-3/TRBV12-4	TRBJ1-5	TRBD1	NA
CASSYSVGETHEQYF	TGTGCCAGCAGTTACTCAGTTGGGGAGACCCACGAGCAGTACTTC	TRBV6-5	TRBJ2-7	NA	NA
CSGRDSTEAFF	TGCAGCGGCAGGGACAGCACTGAAGCTTTCTTT	TRBV29-1	TRBJ1-1	TRBD1	NA
CASSLGQGITYEQYF	TGTGCCAGCAGCCTTGGACAGGGTATTACCTACGAGCAGTACTTC	TRBV7-3	TRBJ2-7	TRBD1	NA
CASADGLSSYNEQFF	TGTGCCAGCGCTGACGGGTTGAGCTCCTACAATGAGCAGTTCTTC	TRBV27	TRBJ2-1	NA	NA
CASRRDRSSYNEQFF	TGTGCCAGCCGGAGGGACAGGAGCTCCTACAATGAGCAGTTCTTC	TRBV2	TRBJ2-1	TRBD1	NA
CSVEDVDSTGNTIYF	TGCAGCGTTGAAGATGTGGACAGCACTGGAAACACCATATATTTT	TRBV29-1	TRBJ1-3	NA	NA
CASSGPGTSGGQETQYF	TGTGCCAGCAGTGGGCCCGGGACTAGCGGGGGACAAGAGACCCAGTACTTC	TRBV6-1	TRBJ2-5	TRBD2	NA